This record covers a single T cell receptor beta chain. Its antigen remains unknown. This record belongs to a study of cytomegalovirus exposure and HLA in healthy donors. Among the donors, all were healthy bone marrow donors. Study-level findings and limits: Across all donors, roughly uniform sequencing depth was an assumption of the presence/absence analyses. A later analysis associated 16,951 TCR beta sequences with HLA alleles at a 0.05 false discovery rate.

PCR employed 60 Vbeta and 13 Jbeta primers. The table came from immunoSEQ multiplex PCR; TCRdb's copy has only in-frame clones and leaves some out. The sample contains around 200,000 clones, 80% to 85% of which appear only once. The CDR3 has 16 amino acids. Germline CDR1 SGHAT, CDR2 FQNNGV. J lost 1 base, V lost 6 bases, and 12 bases had no gene match. The TCR comes from a man between 50 and 59 years old in good health and CMV-seronegative. Sample: PBMCs. V is TRBV11-2 and J is TRBJ2-7, with 7 bases matching TRBD2. The DNA of the CDR3 is TGTGCCAGCAGTAAATCGGGGCGGGGGTCTTCCTACGAGCAGTACTTC. Translating it yields CASSKSGRGSSYEQYF.